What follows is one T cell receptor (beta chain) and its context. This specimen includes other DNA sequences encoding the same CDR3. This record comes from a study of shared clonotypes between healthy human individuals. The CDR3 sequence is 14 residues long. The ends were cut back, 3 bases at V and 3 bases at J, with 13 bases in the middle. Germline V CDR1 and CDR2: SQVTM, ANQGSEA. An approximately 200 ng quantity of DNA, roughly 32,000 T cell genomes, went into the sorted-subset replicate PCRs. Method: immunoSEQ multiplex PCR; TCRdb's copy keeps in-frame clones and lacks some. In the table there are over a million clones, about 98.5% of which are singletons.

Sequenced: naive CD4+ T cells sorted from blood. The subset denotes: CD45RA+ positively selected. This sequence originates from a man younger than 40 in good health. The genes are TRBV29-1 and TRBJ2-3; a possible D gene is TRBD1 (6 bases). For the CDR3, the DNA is TGCAGCGTTGAGTCAGGGGTGGGGACAGATACGCAGTATTTT. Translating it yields CSVESGVGTDTQYF.